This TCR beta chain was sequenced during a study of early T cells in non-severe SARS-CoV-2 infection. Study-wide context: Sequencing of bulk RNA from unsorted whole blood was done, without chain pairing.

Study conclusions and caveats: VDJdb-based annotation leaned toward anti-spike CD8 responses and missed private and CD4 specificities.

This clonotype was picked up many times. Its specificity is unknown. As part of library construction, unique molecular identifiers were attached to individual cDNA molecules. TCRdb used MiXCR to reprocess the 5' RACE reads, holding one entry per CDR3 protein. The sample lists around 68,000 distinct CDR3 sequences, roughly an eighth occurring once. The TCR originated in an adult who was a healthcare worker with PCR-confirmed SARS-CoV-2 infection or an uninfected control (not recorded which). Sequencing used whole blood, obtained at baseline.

The CDR3 nucleotides are TGTGCCAGTAAGCAGGGCGAATGGCAGTACTTC. Translation gives CASKQGEWQYF. The chain employs TRBV19 and TRBJ2-7, with D maybe TRBD1 (5 bases). The V end was cut by 7 bases, the J end by 9 bases, with 13 bases between. The germline gives CDR1 LNHDA, CDR2 SQIVND (reference sequence). This CDR3 is 11 amino acids long.